This TCR beta chain was identified during a study of shared clonotypes between healthy human individuals. Produced via immunoSEQ multiplex PCR; TCRdb's table is partial and in-frame only. This repertoire shows approximately 1.5 million clones, around 98% found once; its top ten account for roughly 0.45%. Germline CDR1 MDHEN, CDR2 SYDVKM. With V trimmed by 5 bases and J by 5 bases, 11 bases remained unmatched. This CDR3 has 16 amino acids. This clonotype was sampled from a man younger than 45 in good health. Specimen: naive CD4+ T cells sorted from blood. Subset given: CD45RA+ positively selected. This chain joins TRBV28 and TRBJ2-1; 8 bases are a match to TRBD2. CDR3: CASSPRTSNTHNEQFF. CDR3 sequence (DNA): TGTGCCAGCAGTCCCCGGACTAGCAATACCCACAATGAGCAGTTCTTC.